This T cell receptor beta chain was retrieved from a study of T cells after yellow fever vaccination. Study in general: Any fraction with a low cell number was prepared using SMART-Seq v4 Ultra Low Input.

This clonotype was counted ten times or more. As yet, its antigen is unknown. General study results and limits: Across the CD4 and CD8 compartments, a small share of clonotypes was present in both.

TCRdb reprocessed the 5' RACE reads with MiXCR, giving one entry per CDR3 protein. The table lists tens of thousands of distinct CDR3 sequences, 7% to 9% of them singletons, with 28% in the top ten. The material was CD8+ T cells sorted from PBMCs, obtained more than 14 days after the first yellow fever vaccination. The receptor's source is a man between 18 and 35 years old who received the YFV17D yellow fever vaccine.

CDR3 sequence reads: CASSFKGGGFSYEQYV. CDR3 coding DNA: TGTGCCAGCAGCTTTAAGGGCGGGGGTTTCTCCTACGAGCAGTACGTC. The chain joins TRBV21-1 to TRBJ2-7; the D call of TRBD1 is as the table states it, not checked on the DNA. TRBV21-1 is recorded as a pseudogene. The CDR3 consists of 16 residues.